These 22 T cell receptor beta chains were sequenced from one sample in a study of cytomegalovirus exposure and HLA in healthy donors. PCR amplification relied on 60 Vbeta primers (plus 13 Jbeta primers). The repertoire was sequenced with immunoSEQ multiplex PCR; TCRdb's copy has only in-frame clones and lacks some. The sample has approximately 150,000 clones, 80% seen once. Sequencing was performed on PBMCs. Receptors were obtained from a woman in her 40s in good health and CMV-seronegative.

The chain joins TRBV7-6 to TRBJ1-1; D not certain. Deletions cut 4 bases from V and 1 base from J, with 10 bases between. Germline-derived CDR1 and CDR2 are SGHVS and FNYEAQ. The length of the CDR3 is 14 residues. The CDR3 DNA is TGTGCCAGCAGCTCCCAGGCCGGGAACACTGAAGCTTTCTTT. Protein: CASSSQAGNTEAFF.

This sequence joins TRBV27 and TRBJ2-3; 8 bases fit TRBD2. The CDR3 is 16 amino acids. The V and J ends lost 5 bases and 9 bases, in that order; junction bases with no gene match: 16. Per the germline V gene, CDR1 is MNHEY and CDR2 is SMNVEV (reference sequence). Here the CDR3 reads CASSGAGTRFGGTQYF. CDR3 in DNA: TGTGCCAGCAGTGGAGCCGGGACTAGATTTGGGGGGACGCAGTATTTT.

The chain combines TRBV6-5 with TRBJ1-1, with unresolved D. Germline-derived CDR1 and CDR2 are MNHEY and SVGAGI. This CDR3 spans 16 amino acids. V was shortened by 3 bases and J by 1 base, with 15 bases between the two germline ends. DNA for the CDR3: TGTGCCAGCAGTTATCGGGGAAGTAACAGGAACACTGAAGCTTTCTTT. Amino acid sequence: CASSYRGSNRNTEAFF.

The sample holds many counts of this clone. The chain uses TRBV7-9 and TRBJ2-1; a possible D gene is TRBD1 (5 bases). The germline gives CDR1 SEHNR, CDR2 FQNEAQ (reference sequence). This CDR3 has 15 residues. V was trimmed by 5 bases and J by 2 bases, leaving 13 bases between them. The CDR3: CASSPPDKAYNEQFF. CDR3 nucleotide sequence: TGTGCCAGCAGCCCCCCGGACAAAGCCTACAATGAGCAGTTCTTC. Using reference TRBV7-9 and TRBJ2-1 for the parts outside the CDR3, the full variable domain is DTGVSQNPRHKITKRGQNVTFRCDPISEHNRLYWYRQTLGQGPEFLTYFQNEAQLEKSRLLSDRFSAERPKGSFSTLEIQRTEQGDSAMYLCASSPPDKAYNEQFFGPGTRLTVL.

The chain carries TRBV28 and TRBJ1-2, with 7 positions matching TRBD1. CDR1 is MDHEN and CDR2 is SYDVKM in the germline V gene. With V trimmed by 8 bases and J by 1 base, 10 bases remained unmatched. This CDR3 region has 15 residues. The CDR3 is CASLTGAGGNYGYTF. CDR3 in DNA: TGTGCCAGCCTTACAGGGGCGGGAGGTAACTATGGCTACACCTTC.

This clone has only one observation. The V gene is TRBV6-5, the J gene TRBJ1-1; D not resolved. The germline gives CDR1 MNHEY, CDR2 SVGAGI. With 6 bases removed from V and 3 bases from J, the gap between germline ends came to 17 bases. This CDR3 is 15 amino acids long. Here the CDR3 reads CASRVMSGSDTEAFF. In DNA form, the CDR3 reads TGTGCCAGCAGAGTAATGAGCGGGTCGGACACTGAAGCTTTCTTT.

The chain recombines TRBV11-3 with TRBJ2-1; D might be TRBD2 (5 bases). The CDR3 length is 13 residues. Trimming took 0 bases from V and 9 from J, leaving 9 bases between them. Germline V gives CDR1 SGHNT, CDR2 YENEEA. CDR3 residues: CASSLDGIGEQFF. CDR3 bases: TGTGCCAGCAGCTTAGACGGGATAGGTGAGCAGTTCTTC. Full variable domain (rest looked up from reference TRBV11-3 and TRBJ2-1): EAGVVQSPRYKIIEKKQPVAFWCNPISGHNTLYWYLQNLGQGPELLIRYENEEAVDDSQLPKDRFSAERLKGVDSTLKIQPAELGDSAVYLCASSLDGIGEQFFGPGTRLTVL.

The gene calls are TRBV9 and TRBJ1-1, with 8 nucleotides matching TRBD1. V was pared by 3 bases and J by 1 base, with 8 bases of the junction left unmatched. The CDR3 consists of 16 residues. CDR1 and CDR2 from the germline V gene are SGDLS and YYNGEE. The CDR3 is CASSGRTGSWNTEAFF. The CDR3 DNA is TGTGCCAGCAGCGGACGGACAGGGTCTTGGAACACTGAAGCTTTCTTT.

The CDR3, as DNA: TGTGCCAGTAGTATCCAGGGAAGAAAAAGCTACAATGAGCAGTTCTTC. This translates into CASSIQGRKSYNEQFF. The gene calls are TRBV19 and TRBJ2-1, with a possible D match to TRBD1 (5 bases). The germline CDR1 and CDR2 sequences are LNHDA and SQIVND (reference sequence). The CDR3 runs to 16 residues. The V gene lost 3 bases and the J gene lost 3 bases, with 15 bases spanning the gap.

This sequence joins TRBV11-3 and TRBJ2-7; the D gene is possibly TRBD1 (6 bases). CDR3 length equals 16 residues. Germline values: CDR1 SGHNT, CDR2 YENEEA. Trimming took 5 bases from V and 0 from J, leaving 17 bases between them. In nucleotides, the CDR3 is TGTGCCAGCAGCCCTACAGGGATATCCCCCTCCTACGAGCAGTACTTC. It encodes CASSPTGISPSYEQYF.

V is TRBV4-2 and J is TRBJ2-7; 7 bases are a match to TRBD1. V lost 3 bases and J lost 2; bases outside the gene matches: 10. The CDR3 loop spans 16 amino acids. Germline V gene sequence: CDR1 LGHNA, CDR2 YNFKEQ. The chain's CDR3 is CASSHTGADVPYEQYF. In DNA form, the CDR3 reads TGTGCCAGCAGCCACACAGGGGCTGACGTCCCCTACGAGCAGTACTTC.

The gene calls are TRBV28 and TRBJ1-2; D is uncertain. V dropped 2 bases and J dropped 8 bases, with 6 bases sitting between them. Germline CDR1 is MDHEN and CDR2 is SYDVKM. This CDR3 comprises 11 residues. The CDR3 region is CASSLEQGYTF. The CDR3 DNA sequence: TGTGCCAGCAGTTTAGAACAGGGCTACACCTTC.

The sample holds one count of this clone. The chain is built from TRBV5-1 and TRBJ2-2; maybe TRBD1 (6 bases). The length of the CDR3 is 13 residues. V lost 7 bases to trimming and J lost 3 bases, with 10 bases between them. Germline-derived CDR1 and CDR2 are SGHRS and YFSETQ. The DNA of the CDR3 is TGCGCCAGCGGGTCAGGGGACACCGGGGAGCTGTTTTTT. This codes for CASGSGDTGELFF.

This chain links TRBV27 with TRBJ2-5; D may be TRBD2 (5 bases). Trimming removed 5 bases at V and 5 bases at J, with 9 bases between. Germline CDR1 is MNHEY and CDR2 is SMNVEV (reference sequence). The CDR3 covers 12 residues. CDR3 residues: CASSPGGETQYF. The CDR3 DNA is TGTGCCAGCAGTCCAGGCGGGGAGACCCAGTACTTC.

The chain has TRBV11-2 and TRBJ2-2; no clear D. The CDR3 spans 16 residues. With 2 bases removed from V and 0 bases from J, the gap between germline ends came to 10 bases. Germline-derived CDR1 and CDR2 are SGHAT and FQNNGV. CDR3 sequence (DNA): TGTGCCAGCAGCTTAATGGGCAGAGCGAACACCGGGGAGCTGTTTTTT. As protein: CASSLMGRANTGELFF.

CDR3: CASSLLSSYEQYF. CDR3 coding DNA: TGTGCCAGCAGCTTACTATCATCCTACGAGCAGTACTTC. The V and J genes are TRBV13 and TRBJ2-5; D not certain. The J call is doubtful: the DNA matches TRBJ2-7 better. Germline V gene data show CDR1 as PRHDT and CDR2 as FYEKMQ (reference sequence). CDR3 size: 13 residues.

This clone turned up a few times. The chain links TRBV7-2 to TRBJ2-5, with unresolved D. V lost 1 base and J lost 1, with 7 bases in between. CDR1 is SGHTA, CDR2 FQGNSA, per germline. The CDR3 consists of 14 residues. The CDR3 bases are TGTGCCAGCAGCTTAGAACAGTTCCAAGAGACCCAGTACTTC. Translated: CASSLEQFQETQYF.

This clone was observed a handful of times. The rearrangement links TRBV14 to TRBJ2-7, with TRBD1 identical over 8 bases. V lost 4 bases, J lost 3 bases, and 5 bases stayed unmatched. The CDR3 is 14 residues long. Germline V gene lookup returns CDR1 SGHDN and CDR2 FVKESK. The CDR3 bases are TGTGCCAGCAGCCCGGGGACAGGCCGCTACGAGCAGTACTTC. Protein: CASSPGTGRYEQYF.

The gene calls are TRBV15 and TRBJ2-1; unclear D gene. The germline CDR1 and CDR2 sequences are LNHNV and YYDKDF (reference sequence). The CDR3 covers 16 residues. Trimming removed 3 bases at V and 0 bases at J, with 12 bases between. The CDR3 spells CATSSLGISSYNEQFF. The CDR3 bases are TGTGCCACCAGCAGTCTAGGCATCAGCTCCTACAATGAGCAGTTCTTC.

The chain employs TRBV11-2 and TRBJ2-1, with D tentatively TRBD2 (6 bases). The CDR3 loop spans 17 amino acids. CDR1 is SGHAT and CDR2 is FQNNGV in the germline V gene. Trimming pared 5 bases from V and 6 bases from J, leaving 23 bases between. CDR3 protein: CASSIGPSADIGNEQFF. In nucleotides, the CDR3 is TGTGCCAGCAGCATAGGACCTAGCGCCGATATAGGCAATGAGCAGTTCTTC. Based on the CDR3 plus reference TRBV11-2 and TRBJ2-1, the full variable domain is EAGVAQSPRYKIIEKRQSVAFWCNPISGHATLYWYQQILGQGPKLLIQFQNNGVVDDSQLPKDRFSAERLKGVDSTLKIQPAKLEDSAVYLCASSIGPSADIGNEQFFGPGTRLTVL.

The gene calls are TRBV28 and TRBJ2-3; 12 positions agree with TRBD2. Germline V CDR1 and CDR2: MDHEN, SYDVKM. The J segment lost 5 bases and the V segment lost 7 bases, leaving 7 bases of the junction unmatched. This CDR3 is 15 amino acids long. The CDR3 loop is CASNPSGRAVDTQYF. CDR3 coding DNA: TGTGCCAGCAACCCTAGCGGGAGGGCCGTAGATACGCAGTATTTT.

This chain joins TRBV4-2 and TRBJ1-2; tentatively, D is TRBD1 (5 bases). The CDR3 totals 17 residues. The germline gives CDR1 LGHNA, CDR2 YNFKEQ. V lost 4 bases, J lost 2 bases, and 20 bases lay in between. CDR3 DNA sequence: TGTGCCAGCAGCCCGCGGGACCCCACGCCCGTAAACTATGGCTACACCTTC. Translated: CASSPRDPTPVNYGYTF.